This T cell receptor (beta chain) came from a study of blood T cell repertoires in COVID-19. Generated by immunoSEQ multiplex PCR, the TCRdb table keeps only in-frame clones and is missing some. The data hold tens of thousands of clones, with roughly 85% observed a single time. Trimming took off 1 base at V and 6 bases at J, with 12 bases between the two ends. CDR3 length equals 14 residues. Germline V lookup: CDR1 SGHDN, CDR2 FVKESK. The sequenced sample consisted of peripheral blood. The J gene is TRBJ2-5, the V gene TRBV14; possible D gene TRBD1, 6 bases. The TCR originated in a human donor in a cohort sampled during active COVID-19. CDR3 residues: CASSQGAGQKTQYF. Written as DNA, the CDR3 is TGTGCCAGCAGCCAAGGGGCTGGACAGAAGACCCAGTACTTC.